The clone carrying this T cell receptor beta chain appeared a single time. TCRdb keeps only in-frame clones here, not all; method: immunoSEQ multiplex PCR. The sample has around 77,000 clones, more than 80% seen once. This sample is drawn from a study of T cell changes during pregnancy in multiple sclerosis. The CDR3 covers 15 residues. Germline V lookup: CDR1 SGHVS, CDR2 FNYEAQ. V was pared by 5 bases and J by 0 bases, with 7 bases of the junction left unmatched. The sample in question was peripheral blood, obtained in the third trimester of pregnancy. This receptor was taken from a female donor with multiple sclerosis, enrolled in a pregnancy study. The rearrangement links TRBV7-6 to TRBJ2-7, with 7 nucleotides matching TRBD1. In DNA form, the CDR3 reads TGTGCCAGCAGCATAAGACAGGGCCCCTCCTACGAGCAGTACTTC. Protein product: CASSIRQGPSYEQYF. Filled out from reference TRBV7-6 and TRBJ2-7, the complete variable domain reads GAGVSQSPRYKVTKRGQDVALRCDPISGHVSLYWYRQALGQGPEFLTYFNYEAQQDKSGLPNDRFSAERPEGSISTLTIQRTEQRDSAMYRCASSIRQGPSYEQYFGPGTRLTVT.